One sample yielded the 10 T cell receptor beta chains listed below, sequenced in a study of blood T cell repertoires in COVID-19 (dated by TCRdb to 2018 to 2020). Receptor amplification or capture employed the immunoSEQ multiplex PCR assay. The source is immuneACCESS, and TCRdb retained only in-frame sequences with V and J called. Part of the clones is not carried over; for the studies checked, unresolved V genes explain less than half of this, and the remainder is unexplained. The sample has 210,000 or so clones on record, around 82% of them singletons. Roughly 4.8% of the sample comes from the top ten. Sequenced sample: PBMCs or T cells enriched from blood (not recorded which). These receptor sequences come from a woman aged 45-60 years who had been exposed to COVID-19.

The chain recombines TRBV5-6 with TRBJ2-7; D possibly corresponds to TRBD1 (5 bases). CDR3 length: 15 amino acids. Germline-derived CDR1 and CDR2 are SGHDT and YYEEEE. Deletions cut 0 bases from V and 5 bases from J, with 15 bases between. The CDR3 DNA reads TGTGCCAGCAGCTTGGTGACAGACTTTAAGAACGAGCAGTACTTC. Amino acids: CASSLVTDFKNEQYF.

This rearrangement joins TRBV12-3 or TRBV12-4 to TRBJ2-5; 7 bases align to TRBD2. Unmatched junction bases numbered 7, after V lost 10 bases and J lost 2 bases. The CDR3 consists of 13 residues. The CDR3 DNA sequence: TGTGCCACCAGACCGGGACTACAAGAGACCCAGTACTTC. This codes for CATRPGLQETQYF.

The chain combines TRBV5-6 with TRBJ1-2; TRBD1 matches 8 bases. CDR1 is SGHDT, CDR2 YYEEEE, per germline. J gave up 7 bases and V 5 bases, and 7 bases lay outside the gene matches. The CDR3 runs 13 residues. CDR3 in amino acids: CASRRQGLFGYTF. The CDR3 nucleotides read TGTGCCAGCAGGCGACAGGGGCTCTTTGGCTACACCTTC.

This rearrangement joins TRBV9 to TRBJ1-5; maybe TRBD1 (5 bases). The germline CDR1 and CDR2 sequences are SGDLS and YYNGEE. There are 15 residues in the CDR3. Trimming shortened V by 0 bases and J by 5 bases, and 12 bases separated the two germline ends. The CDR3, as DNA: TGTGCCAGCAGCGTAGGGATAGGGGAGGATCAGCCCCAGCATTTT. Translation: CASSVGIGEDQPQHF.

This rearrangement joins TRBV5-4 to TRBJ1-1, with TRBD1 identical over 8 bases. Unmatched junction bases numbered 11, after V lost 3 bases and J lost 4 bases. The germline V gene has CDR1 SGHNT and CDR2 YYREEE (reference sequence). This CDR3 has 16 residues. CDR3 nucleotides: TGTGCCAGCAGCTGGGGCCCGGACAGGGCAGGCACTGAAGCTTTCTTT. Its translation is CASSWGPDRAGTEAFF.

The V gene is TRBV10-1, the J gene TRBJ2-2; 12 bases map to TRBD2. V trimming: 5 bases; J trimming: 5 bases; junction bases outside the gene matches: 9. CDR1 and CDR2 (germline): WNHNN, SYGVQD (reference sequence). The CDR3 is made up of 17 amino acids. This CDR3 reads CASSRSSGGARTGELFF. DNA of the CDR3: TGCGCCAGCAGTCGGTCTAGCGGGGGGGCAAGAACCGGGGAGCTGTTTTTT.

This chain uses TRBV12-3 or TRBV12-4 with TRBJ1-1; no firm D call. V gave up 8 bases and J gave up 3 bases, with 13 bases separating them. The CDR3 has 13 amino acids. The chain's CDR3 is CASSGSGDTEAFF. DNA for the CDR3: TGTGCCAGCTCGGGGAGTGGGGACACTGAAGCTTTCTTT.

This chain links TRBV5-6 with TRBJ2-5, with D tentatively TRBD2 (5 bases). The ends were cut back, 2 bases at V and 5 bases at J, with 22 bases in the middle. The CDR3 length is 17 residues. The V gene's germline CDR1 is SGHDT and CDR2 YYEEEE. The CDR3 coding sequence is TGTGCCAGCAGCTTTTTGGGCGAGGGTGTTGTTGTGGAGACCCAGTACTTC. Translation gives CASSFLGEGVVVETQYF.

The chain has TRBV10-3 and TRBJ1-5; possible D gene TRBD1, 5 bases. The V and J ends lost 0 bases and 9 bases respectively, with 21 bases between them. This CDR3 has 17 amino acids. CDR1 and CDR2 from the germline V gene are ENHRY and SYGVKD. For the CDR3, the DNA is TGTGCCATCAGTGAGTCGATATCTACGTCCACAGGACCGCCCCAGCATTTT. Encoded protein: CAISESISTSTGPPQHF.

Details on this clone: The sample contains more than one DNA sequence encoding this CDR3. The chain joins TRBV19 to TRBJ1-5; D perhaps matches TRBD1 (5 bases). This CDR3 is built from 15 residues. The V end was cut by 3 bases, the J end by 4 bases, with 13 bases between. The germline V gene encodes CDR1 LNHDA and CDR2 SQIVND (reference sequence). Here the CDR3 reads CASSIRRGGNQPQHF. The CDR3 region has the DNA TGTGCCAGTAGTATCCGGCGGGGCGGTAATCAGCCCCAGCATTTT.